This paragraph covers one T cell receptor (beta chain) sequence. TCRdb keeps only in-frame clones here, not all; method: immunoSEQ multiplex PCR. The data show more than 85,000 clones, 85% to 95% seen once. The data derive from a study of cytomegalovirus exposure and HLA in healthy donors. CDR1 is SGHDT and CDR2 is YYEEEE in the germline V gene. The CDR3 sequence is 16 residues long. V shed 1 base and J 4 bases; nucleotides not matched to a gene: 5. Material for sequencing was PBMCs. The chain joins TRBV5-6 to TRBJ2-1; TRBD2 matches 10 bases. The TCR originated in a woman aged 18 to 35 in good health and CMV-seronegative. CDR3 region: CASSLMLAGAYNEQFF. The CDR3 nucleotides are TGTGCCAGCAGCTTGATGCTAGCGGGAGCGTACAATGAGCAGTTCTTC.